The T cell receptor (beta chain) described here comes from a study of blood T cell repertoires in COVID-19. Here immunoSEQ multiplex PCR was the method, and the copy in TCRdb shows in-frame clones only, minus some. The table includes about 150,000 clones, roughly 90% detected once. CDR1 and CDR2 (germline): LGHDT, YNNKEL (reference sequence). V lost 3 bases to trimming and J lost 1 base, with 6 bases between them. CDR3 size: 13 residues. Input material: peripheral blood. This clonotype was sampled from a man aged 55 to 70 with acute or convalescent COVID-19. V usage is TRBV3-1 (or the pseudogene TRBV3-2) and J usage is TRBJ1-1; the D is unclear. CDR3 protein: CASSHLRNTEAFF. The CDR3 DNA sequence: TGTGCCAGCAGCCACCTGAGGAACACTGAAGCTTTCTTT.